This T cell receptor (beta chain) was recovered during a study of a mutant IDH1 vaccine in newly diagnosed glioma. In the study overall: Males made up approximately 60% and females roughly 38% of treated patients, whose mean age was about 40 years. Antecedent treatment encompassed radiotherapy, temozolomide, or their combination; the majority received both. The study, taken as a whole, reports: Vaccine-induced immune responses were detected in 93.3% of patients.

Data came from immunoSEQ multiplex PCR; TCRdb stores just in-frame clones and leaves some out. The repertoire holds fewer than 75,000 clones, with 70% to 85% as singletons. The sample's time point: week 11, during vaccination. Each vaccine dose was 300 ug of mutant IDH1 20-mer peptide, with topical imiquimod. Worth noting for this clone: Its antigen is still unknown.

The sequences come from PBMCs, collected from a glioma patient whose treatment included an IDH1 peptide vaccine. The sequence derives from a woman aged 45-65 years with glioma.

For the CDR3, the DNA is TGTGCCAGTAGTACCCACTTCCGGACAGGGTTGCATGGCTACACCTTC. Encoded protein: CASSTHFRTGLHGYTF. The chain carries TRBV19 and TRBJ1-2, with 8 bases matching TRBD1. CDR3 length: 16 residues. Germline V gives CDR1 LNHDA, CDR2 SQIVND (reference sequence). With V trimmed by 4 bases and J by 6 bases, 13 bases remained unmatched.